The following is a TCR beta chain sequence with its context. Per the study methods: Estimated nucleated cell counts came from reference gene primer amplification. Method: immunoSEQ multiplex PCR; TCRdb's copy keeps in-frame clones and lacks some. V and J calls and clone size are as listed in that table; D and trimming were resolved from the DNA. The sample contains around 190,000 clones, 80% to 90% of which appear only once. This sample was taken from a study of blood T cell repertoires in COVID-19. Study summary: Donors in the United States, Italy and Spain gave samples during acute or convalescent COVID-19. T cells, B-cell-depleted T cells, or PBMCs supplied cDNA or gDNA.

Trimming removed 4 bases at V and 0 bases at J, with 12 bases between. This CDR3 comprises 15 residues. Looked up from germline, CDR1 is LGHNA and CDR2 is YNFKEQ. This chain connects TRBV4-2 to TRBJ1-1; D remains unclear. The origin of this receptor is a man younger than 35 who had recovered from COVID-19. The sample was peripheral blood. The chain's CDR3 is CASSLPSRMNTEAFF. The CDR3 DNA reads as TGTGCCAGCAGCCTCCCATCCAGGATGAACACTGAAGCTTTCTTT.